This T cell receptor (beta chain) was sequenced in a study of T cells in Graves' hyperthyroidism and ophthalmopathy. This clonotype was detected many times. Regions amplified from RNA transcripts were the TCR beta CDR3 regions. An initial round of RT-PCR targeting the TCR CDR3 relied on the HTBI primer set. From the multiplex PCR reads, TCRdb called clonotypes with MiXCR, one entry per CDR3 protein. The sample includes about 400,000 distinct CDR3 sequences, roughly 14% of them seen just once. Patients aged 18 to 65 had newly diagnosed hyperthyroidism of under 2 months' duration. PBMCs came from 9 to 10 ml fresh peripheral blood. The V segment lost 7 bases and the J segment 6 bases; nucleotides outside the gene matches: 3. The germline V gene has CDR1 DFQATT and CDR2 SNEGSKA (reference sequence). This CDR3 is built from 11 residues.

This sequence was found in a woman under 30 with Graves' hyperthyroidism. This chain joins TRBV20-1 and TRBJ2-1; TRBD2 aligns across 7 bases. The material sequenced was blood. The CDR3 DNA sequence: TGCAGTGTGGGCGGGGGCAATGAGCAGTTCTTC. Translation gives CSVGGGNEQFF.